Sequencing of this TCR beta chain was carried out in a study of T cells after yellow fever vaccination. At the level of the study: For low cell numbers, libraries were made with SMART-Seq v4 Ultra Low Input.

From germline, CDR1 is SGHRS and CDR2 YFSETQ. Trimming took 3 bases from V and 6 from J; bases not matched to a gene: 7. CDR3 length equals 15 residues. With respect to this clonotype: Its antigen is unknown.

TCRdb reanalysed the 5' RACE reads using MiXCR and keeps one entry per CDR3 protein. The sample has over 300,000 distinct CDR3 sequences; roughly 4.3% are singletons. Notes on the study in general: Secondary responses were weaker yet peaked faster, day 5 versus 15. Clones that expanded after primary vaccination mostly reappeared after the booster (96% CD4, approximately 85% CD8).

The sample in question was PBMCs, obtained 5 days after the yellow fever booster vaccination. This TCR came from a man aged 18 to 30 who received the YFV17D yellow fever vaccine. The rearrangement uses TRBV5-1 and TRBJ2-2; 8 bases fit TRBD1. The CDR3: CASSSGQGAPGELFF. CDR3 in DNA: TGCGCCAGCAGCTCCGGCCAGGGGGCGCCCGGGGAGCTGTTTTTT.